Listed below are T cell receptor beta chains from one sample, sequenced in a study of blood T cell repertoires in COVID-19. The repertoire was sequenced with immunoSEQ multiplex PCR; TCRdb's copy has only in-frame clones and lacks some. In the table there are 150,000 to 180,000 clones, around 89% of which are singletons. Sequencing was carried out using peripheral blood. These receptors were collected from a middle-aged woman with acute or convalescent COVID-19. CDR3s include the opening cysteine and the closing phenylalanine or tryptophan. D genes are given only for firm matches.

>TRBJ2-5|NA|TRBV11-2
TGTGCCAGCATCCCTAGCCGGACTCCCGTTGATCCCCCATACTTC
CASIPSRTPVDPPYF
>TRBJ2-6|NA|TRBV2
TGTGCCAGCAGCGTGGACAACGGACAACTTCCTACTGGGGCCAACGTCCTGACTTTC
CASSVDNGQLPTGANVLTF
>TRBJ2-7|NA|TRBV30
TGTGCCTGGTCGGTGGCCTACGAGCAGTACTTC
CAWSVAYEQYF
>TRBJ1-3|TRBD1|TRBV5-6
TGTGCCAGCAGCTGGGGGACAGGGGTTTCGGAAACCATATATTTT
CASSWGTGVSETIYF
>TRBJ2-2|NA|TRBV3-1/TRBV3-2
TGTGCCAGCGCCTGGACAGCCGGGGAGCTGTTTTTT
CASAWTAGELFF
>TRBJ2-1|NA|TRBV14
TGTGCCAGCAGCCATTCCGTGGCAGAGCAGTTCTTC
CASSHSVAEQFF
>TRBJ2-5|NA|TRBV24-1
TGTGCCACCAGTGACCCAATAACAGGGGAGGAGGAGACCCAGTACTTC
CATSDPITGEEETQYF
>TRBJ2-7|NA|TRBV3-1/TRBV3-2
TGTGCCAGCAGCCTGCCAGGGGACCCCTACGAGCAGTACTTC
CASSLPGDPYEQYF
>TRBJ2-1|NA|TRBV10-3
TGTGCCGTTGGCAGGGTTAGTGACAATGAGCAGTTCTTC
CAVGRVSDNEQFF
>TRBJ2-1|TRBD2|TRBV11-3
TGTGCCAGCAGCCTCGGGACTAGCGGCCGTTACAATGAGCAGTTCTTC
CASSLGTSGRYNEQFF
>TRBJ2-7|TRBD2|TRBV6-2/TRBV6-3
TGTGCCAGCAGTTACGCGGAGTCTAGCGGATACGAGCAGTACTTC
CASSYAESSGYEQYF
>TRBJ2-7|TRBD2|TRBV6-5
TGTGCCAGCACCATGGGACTAGCGGGGGTCTACGAGCAGTACTTC
CASTMGLAGVYEQYF
>TRBJ2-7|TRBD1|TRBV6-5
TGTGCCAGCAGTTACAGGGGGCGCGAGCAGTACTTC
CASSYRGREQYF
>TRBJ2-3|NA|TRBV11-1
TGTGCCAGCAGCCCCCGCCCCCAGGGAAATACGCAGTATTTT
CASSPRPQGNTQYF
>TRBJ1-5|NA|TRBV2
TGTGCCAGCAGTGATCAGGGCGGCAATCAGCCCCAGCATTTT
CASSDQGGNQPQHF
>TRBJ1-6|NA|TRBV27
TGTGCCAGCAGTTTGGGACAAATAGATAATTCACCCCTCCACTTT
CASSLGQIDNSPLHF
>TRBJ2-1|NA|TRBV7-9
TGTGCCAGTCGGTTCCCTTATAGCTCCTACAATGAGCAGTTCTTC
CASRFPYSSYNEQFF
>TRBJ1-2|TRBD1|TRBV5-1
TGCGCCAGCAGCCCTCCAGCCCCGGGACAGGATATTAAGGACTATGGCTACACCTTC
CASSPPAPGQDIKDYGYTF
>TRBJ2-2|TRBD2|TRBV28
TGTGCCAGCAGTTTATGGGGTCTAGCGGGAGGGCCCGGGGAGCTGTTTTTT
CASSLWGLAGGPGELFF
>TRBJ1-6|NA|TRBV18
TGTGCCAGCTCACCAGGCAGAAATAATTCACCCCTCCACTTT
CASSPGRNNSPLHF
>TRBJ2-1|TRBD2|TRBV29-1
TGCAGCGCTAGGACTAGCGGCAATGAGCAGTTCTTC
CSARTSGNEQFF
>TRBJ2-5|TRBD2|TRBV3-1/TRBV3-2
TGTGCCAGCAGCCCCGTCGGACTAGCGGGAGTGGAGACCCAGTACTTC
CASSPVGLAGVETQYF
>TRBJ2-6|NA|TRBV20-1
TGCAGTGCTAGTTCGCGGCTTAGCTCTGGGGCCAACGTCCTGACTTTC
CSASSRLSSGANVLTF
>TRBJ1-2|NA|TRBV9
TGTGCCAGCAGCGTCACGGAGGTCTATGGCTACACCTTC
CASSVTEVYGYTF
>TRBJ1-1|NA|TRBV28
TGTGCCAGCAGTTCCACGGTGAACACTGAAGCTTTCTTT
CASSSTVNTEAFF
>TRBJ1-5|NA|TRBV5-6
TGTGCCAGCAGCTTGGGTCAGAGCAATCAGCCCCAGCATTTT
CASSLGQSNQPQHF
>TRBJ2-3|NA|TRBV3-1/TRBV3-2
TGTGCCAGCAGCCAGGTGCGTTCAAGCACAGATACGCAGTATTTT
CASSQVRSSTDTQYF
>TRBJ2-3|TRBD2|TRBV27
TGTGCCAGCAGTTTAAAAGCGGGGGGCACAGATACGCAGTATTTT
CASSLKAGGTDTQYF
>TRBJ1-1|TRBD1|TRBV24-1
TGTGCCACCAGTGATTTTCTAGAGGGGGCCGGAGCTTTCTTT
CATSDFLEGAGAFF
>TRBJ2-3|TRBD2|TRBV7-9
TGTGCCAGCAGCTTAGCAGGGACTAGCGGGAGCGTAGATACGCAGTATTTT
CASSLAGTSGSVDTQYF
>TRBJ2-3|TRBD2|TRBV13
TGTGCCAGCAGCTCCCCATCTAGCGGGGGGGTTTGGGATACGCAGTATTTT
CASSSPSSGGVWDTQYF
>TRBJ2-3|TRBD2|TRBV6-4
TGTGCCAGCAGTGTTAGAAGCGGGAGTGATACGCAGTATTTT
CASSVRSGSDTQYF